The clone carrying this TCR beta chain occurred a few times. V was trimmed by 4 bases and J by 5 bases, leaving 18 bases between them. CDR1 is SGHVS, CDR2 FNYEAQ, per germline. This CDR3 region has 15 residues. This sample was included in a study of control samples from healthy donors and cancer patients. Method: immunoSEQ multiplex PCR; TCRdb's copy keeps in-frame clones and lacks some. The sample holds about 92,000 clones, more than 75% seen once. The rearrangement links TRBV7-6 to TRBJ2-7; D not resolved. Sequenced input: blood. This sequence originates from a woman between 55 and 75 years old in good health. CDR3 loop: CASSYAGPEGHEQYF. The CDR3 DNA reads as TGTGCCAGCAGCTACGCCGGACCAGAAGGCCACGAGCAGTACTTC.